Shown below are 9 T cell receptor beta chains from a single sample sequenced in a study of immune characterization of retroperitoneal liposarcoma. TCRdb analysed the PCR reads with MiXCR anew, one entry per CDR3 protein. The sample lists 8,500 or so distinct CDR3 sequences, 35% to 45% seen once, with 15% in the top ten. The specimen sequenced was tumor tissue. These TCRs come from a male donor with retroperitoneal liposarcoma.

In its sample, this clonotype is medium-sized. This chain joins TRBV7-6 and TRBJ2-7; D not certain. Trimming took off 5 bases at V and 2 bases at J, with 13 bases between the two ends. Germline loops: CDR1 SGHVS, CDR2 FNYEAQ. The CDR3 totals 14 residues. The CDR3 spells CASSPEGLAYEQYF. Written as DNA, the CDR3 is TGTGCCAGCAGCCCCGAAGGCCTAGCCTACGAGCAGTACTTC.

In this sample, this clonotype turned up a few times. CDR3 DNA: TGTGCCAGCAGTGAAAGGTACGGGTCAGCAACTTACTATGGCTACACCTTC. It codes for CASSERYGSATYYGYTF. This chain connects TRBV6-1 to TRBJ1-2; D uncertain. The CDR3 has 17 amino acids. Germline-derived CDR1 and CDR2 are MNHNS and SASEGT. The V gene lost 2 bases and the J gene lost 3 bases, with 19 bases spanning the gap.

This clonotype showed up just a few times. The V gene is TRBV7-6, the J gene TRBJ2-1; 7 positions match TRBD2. Matching the DNA end better, TRBJ2-7 makes the J call doubtful. Germline lookup yields CDR1 SGHVS and CDR2 FNYEAQ. The CDR3 runs to 14 residues. The CDR3 protein is CASSKGLSYNEQYF. CDR3 bases: TGTGCCAGCAGCAAGGGACTATCCTACAATGAGCAGTACTTC.

This clonotype was observed a handful of times. The V call is TRBV12-3 or TRBV12-4, the J call TRBJ2-1; 12 nucleotides agree with TRBD2. CDR3 size: 18 residues. V was pared by 3 bases and J by 7 bases, with 13 bases of the junction left unmatched. The CDR3, as DNA: TGTGCCAGCAGTTTTCTCAGGGGGCGACTAGCGGGAGAGAATGAGCAGTTCTTC. It specifies CASSFLRGRLAGENEQFF.

The chain links TRBV7-6 to TRBJ2-3; D remains ambiguous. The J call is in doubt because the DNA end fits TRBJ2-1 better. The CDR3 is made up of 12 amino acids. The germline gives CDR1 SGHVS, CDR2 FNYEAQ. CDR3 in amino acids: CASSADTLQQFF. CDR3 coding DNA: TGTGCCAGCAGCGCCGACACACTCCAGCAGTTCTTC.

The CDR3 nucleotides are TGTGCCAGCATAGGGACTAGCGGGACCTACAATGAGCAGTTCTTC. Translated: CASIGTSGTYNEQFF. The rearrangement links TRBV6-1 to TRBJ2-1; TRBD2 aligns across 13 bases. V lost 7 bases and J lost 2; bases outside the gene matches: 2. CDR3 size: 15 residues. Germline lookup yields CDR1 MNHNS and CDR2 SASEGT.

This clonotype was found a few times. V and J are TRBV6-1 and TRBJ2-1, with 8 positions matching TRBD2. Germline V lookup: CDR1 MNHNS, CDR2 SASEGT. The ends lost 7 bases at V and 10 bases at J; junction bases unmatched: 12. This CDR3 has 14 amino acids. The CDR3 region is CASTPRVGGDEQFF. The CDR3 bases are TGTGCCAGCACCCCCAGGGTCGGGGGGGACGAGCAGTTCTTC.

Relative to its sample, this clonotype is medium-sized. The rearrangement links TRBV6-1 to TRBJ2-1, with 8 nucleotides matching TRBD1. The CDR3 length is 14 residues. The V gene end was trimmed by 6 bases and the J gene end by 13 bases; junction bases not matched to a gene: 14. Per germline, CDR1 MNHNS and CDR2 SASEGT. The CDR3 sequence: CASRRTGIVETQFF. DNA of the CDR3: TGTGCCAGCAGAAGGACAGGGATTGTGGAGACCCAGTTCTTC.

The V and J genes are TRBV25-1 and TRBJ2-1; no firm D call. The last part of the DNA fits TRBJ2-7 better; the J call may be wrong. CDR1 MGHDK and CDR2 SYGVNS come from the germline V gene. The CDR3 is 16 residues long. The CDR3 protein is CASSEYRSPLYNEQYF. CDR3 in DNA: TGTGCCAGCAGTGAATATCGTAGCCCCTTATACAATGAGCAGTACTTC.